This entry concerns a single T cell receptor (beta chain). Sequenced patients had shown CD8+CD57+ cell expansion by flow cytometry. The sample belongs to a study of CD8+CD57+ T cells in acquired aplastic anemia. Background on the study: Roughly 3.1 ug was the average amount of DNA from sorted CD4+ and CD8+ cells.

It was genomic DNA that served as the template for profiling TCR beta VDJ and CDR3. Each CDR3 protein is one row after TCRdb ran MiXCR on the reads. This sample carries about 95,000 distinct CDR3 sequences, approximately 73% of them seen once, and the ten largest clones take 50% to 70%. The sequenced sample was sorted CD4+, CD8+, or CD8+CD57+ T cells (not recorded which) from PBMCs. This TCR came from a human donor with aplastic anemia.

DNA for the CDR3: TGTGCCAGCAGCCCCCGGCAGAGCTATGGCTACACCTTC. Translated, it gives CASSPRQSYGYTF. V gene TRBV7-2 combines with J gene TRBJ1-2; no firm D call. V was shortened by 5 bases and J by 4 bases, with 11 bases between the two germline ends. Germline V gene data show CDR1 as SGHTA and CDR2 as FQGNSA. This CDR3 has 13 residues.